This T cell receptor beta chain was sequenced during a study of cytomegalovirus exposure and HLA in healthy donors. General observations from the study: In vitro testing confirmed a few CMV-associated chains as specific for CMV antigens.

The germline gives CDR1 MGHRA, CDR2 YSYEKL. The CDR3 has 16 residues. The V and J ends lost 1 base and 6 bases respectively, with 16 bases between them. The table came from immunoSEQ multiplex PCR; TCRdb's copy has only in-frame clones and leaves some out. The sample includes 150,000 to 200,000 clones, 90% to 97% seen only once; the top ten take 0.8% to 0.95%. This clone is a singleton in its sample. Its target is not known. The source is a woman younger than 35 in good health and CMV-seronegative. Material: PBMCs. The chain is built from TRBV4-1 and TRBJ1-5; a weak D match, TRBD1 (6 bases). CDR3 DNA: TGCGCCAGCAGCCAAGCCCGGGACATCGGAGGTCAGCCCCAGCATTTT. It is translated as CASSQARDIGGQPQHF.